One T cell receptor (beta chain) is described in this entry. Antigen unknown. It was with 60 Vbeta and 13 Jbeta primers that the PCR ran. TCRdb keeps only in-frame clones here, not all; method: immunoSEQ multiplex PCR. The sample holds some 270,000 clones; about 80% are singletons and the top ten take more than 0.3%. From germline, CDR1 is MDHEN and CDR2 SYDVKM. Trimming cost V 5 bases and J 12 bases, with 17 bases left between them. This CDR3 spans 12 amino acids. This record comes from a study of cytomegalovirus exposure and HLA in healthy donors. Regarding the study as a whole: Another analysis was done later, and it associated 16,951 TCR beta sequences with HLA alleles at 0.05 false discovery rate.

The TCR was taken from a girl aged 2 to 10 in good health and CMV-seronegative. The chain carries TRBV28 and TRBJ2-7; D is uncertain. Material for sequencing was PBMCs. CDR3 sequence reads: CASSLLFEQRYF. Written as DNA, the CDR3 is TGTGCCAGCAGTCTACTGTTTGAGCAGCGGTACTTC.